What follows describes a single TCR beta chain. What it binds is unknown. These data originate in a study of T cell repertoires in cytomegalovirus infection. Study information: It was recently identified HLA-C-restricted and well-studied HLA-B-restricted CMV epitopes that the study used.

TCRdb reanalysed the reads using MiXCR and keeps one entry per CDR3 protein. The table includes about a million distinct CDR3 sequences, roughly 30% detected once. General study results and limits: Accumulated public TCR beta family frequency recognized individuals carrying CMV together with the relevant HLA.

The germline V gene encodes CDR1 SGHTA and CDR2 FQGNSA. This CDR3 region has 13 residues. V was shortened by 8 bases and J by 0 bases, with 10 bases between the two germline ends. Sequencing used cultured CD8+ T cells from PBMCs, obtained from culture after CMV antigen stimulation. The sequence derives from a human donor in good health (CMV status not recorded). Some clones in this sample may be carry-over from other donors' samples. This chain uses TRBV7-2 with TRBJ1-1; D is undetermined. The CDR3 is CASGTSLNTEAFF. DNA of the CDR3: TGTGCCAGCGGTACTTCCCTGAACACTGAAGCTTTCTTT. Variable domain in full (rest from reference TRBV7-2 and TRBJ1-1): GAGVSQSPSNKVTEKGKDVELRCDPISGHTALYWYRQSLGQGLEFLIYFQGNSAPDKSGLPSDRFSAERTGGSVSTLTIQRTQQEDSAVYLCASGTSLNTEAFFGQGTRLTVV.